This T cell receptor beta chain was recovered during a study of T cells in Graves' hyperthyroidism and ophthalmopathy. The table lists this clonotype with many counts. RNA transcripts served as the template for amplifying TCR beta CDR3 regions. During a first-round RT-PCR of the TCR CDR3, the HTBI primer set was used. MiXCR, run by TCRdb on the multiplex PCR reads, gives a single entry per CDR3 protein. The data hold fewer than 900,000 distinct CDR3 sequences, with around 20% observed a single time. Germline V gene sequence: CDR1 SNHLY, CDR2 FYNNEI. CDR3 length: 16 residues. Trimming took 6 bases from V and 3 from J, leaving 20 bases between them. Among the patients, aged 18 to 65, hyperthyroidism was newly diagnosed and had lasted under 2 months.

The chain has TRBV2 and TRBJ2-5; tentatively, D is TRBD2 (5 bases). The sequence came from a woman aged 45 to 65 with Graves' hyperthyroidism that later progressed to Graves' ophthalmopathy. Sequencing was carried out using blood. The CDR3 protein is CASRLISYEGEETQYF. DNA for the CDR3: TGTGCCAGCAGGCTAATAAGCTATGAGGGAGAAGAGACCCAGTACTTC.